This record looks at one T cell receptor beta chain sequence and its context. Regarding donors, all were healthy bone marrow donors. These data belong to a study of cytomegalovirus exposure and HLA in healthy donors. The overall study: Around 180 million T cells yielded more than 90 million unique TCR beta sequences, as an earlier analysis found.

This PCR relied on a set of 60 Vbeta primers and 13 Jbeta primers. Data came from immunoSEQ multiplex PCR; TCRdb stores just in-frame clones and leaves some out. This table holds about 140,000 clones, over 70% found once. The sequence came from a male donor in good health and CMV-seronegative. Source material: PBMCs.

In DNA form, the CDR3 reads TGTGCCAGCAGCTTAGTAGGGAGGGACACCGGGGAGCTGTTTTTT. The encoded protein is CASSLVGRDTGELFF. This chain joins TRBV7-9 and TRBJ2-2; 7 bases align to TRBD2. The CDR3 extends over 15 amino acids. The V gene end was trimmed by 1 base and the J gene end by 3 bases; junction bases not matched to a gene: 2. Germline assignment: CDR1 SEHNR and CDR2 FQNEAQ (reference sequence).